This TCR beta chain stems from a study of cytomegalovirus exposure and HLA in healthy donors. Across the whole study: In a previous analysis, 117 million unique TCR beta sequences were found from 150 million to 200 million T cells. Overall study findings and caveats: Cytomegalovirus status was reportedly diagnosed by the classifier with high specificity and sensitivity. The investigators catalogued 150 to 200 TCR beta chains as cytomegalovirus-associated.

PCR amplification relied on 60 Vbeta primers (plus 13 Jbeta primers). Clones were sequenced by immunoSEQ multiplex PCR, and TCRdb holds only the in-frame ones, with some missing. The sample includes about 170,000 clones, roughly three quarters of them seen just once. With regard to this clone: What it recognizes is unknown.

Looked up from germline, CDR1 is SGHTA and CDR2 is FQGNSA. The CDR3 is made up of 15 amino acids. Trimming stripped 5 bases from V and 4 bases from J, with 14 bases between. The chain links TRBV7-2 to TRBJ1-4; perhaps TRBD1 as D (5 bases). This clonotype originated in a woman aged 45-65 years in good health and CMV-seropositive. The sample taken for sequencing was PBMCs. The CDR3 sequence is CASSTRRGNNEKLFF. For the CDR3, the DNA is TGTGCCAGCAGCACTCGGCGGGGGAATAATGAAAAACTGTTTTTT.